One and the same sample provided the 29 T cell receptor beta chains below, sequenced in a study of blood T cell repertoires in COVID-19. TCRdb keeps only in-frame clones here, not all; method: immunoSEQ multiplex PCR. The repertoire holds about 83,000 clones, with 80% to 90% as singletons. Sequencing input: peripheral blood. Every receptor here comes from a woman older than 75 with acute or convalescent COVID-19.

J is TRBJ2-2 and V is TRBV9; possible D gene TRBD2, 6 bases. V was pared by 4 bases and J by 7 bases, with 17 bases between. The CDR3 consists of 15 residues. Per the germline V gene, CDR1 is SGDLS and CDR2 is YYNGEE. The CDR3 DNA follows: TGTGCCAGCAGCCCTCATGGAGGGAAGGGCGGGGAGCTGTTTTTT. Protein sequence: CASSPHGGKGGELFF.

The V call is TRBV9, the J call TRBJ1-2, with 9 nucleotides matching TRBD1. The CDR3 runs to 15 residues. The germline V gene encodes CDR1 SGDLS and CDR2 YYNGEE. V shed 4 bases and J 7 bases; nucleotides not matched to a gene: 11. Here the CDR3 reads CASSFTGTGSSGYTF. CDR3 DNA sequence: TGTGCCAGCAGCTTCACCGGGACAGGGTCGTCTGGCTACACCTTC.

This clone has just one count. V gene TRBV19 combines with J gene TRBJ2-1; a possible D gene is TRBD2 (5 bases). The CDR3 is made up of 16 amino acids. Germline CDR1 reads LNHDA; CDR2 reads SQIVND (reference sequence). Trimming shortened V by 7 bases and J by 4 bases, and 20 bases separated the two germline ends. In DNA form, the CDR3 reads TGTGCCAGTAAAGGGCAAGGACGGGAAGATTACAATGAGCAGTTCTTC. This gives the protein CASKGQGREDYNEQFF.

The chain carries TRBV4-3 and TRBJ2-5, with D tentatively TRBD2 (6 bases). V lost 3 bases and J 5 bases, leaving 16 bases between the germline ends. The CDR3 runs to 15 residues. The germline V gene encodes CDR1 LGHNA and CDR2 YSLEER. The CDR3 protein is CASSQTRGIRETQYF. The CDR3 nucleotides are TGCGCCAGCAGCCAGACTAGGGGTATTAGGGAGACCCAGTACTTC.

The rearrangement links TRBV19 to TRBJ2-3; D uncertain. Germline V gives CDR1 LNHDA, CDR2 SQIVND (reference sequence). V was clipped by 4 bases and J by 7 bases, with 12 bases between them. This CDR3 is 13 amino acids long. For the CDR3, the DNA is TGTGCCAGTAGTAACGGGTTCGCTAATACGCAGTATTTT. It codes for CASSNGFANTQYF.

This clone was detected once. The chain employs TRBV3-1 (or the pseudogene TRBV3-2) and TRBJ2-1; a weak D match, TRBD2 (6 bases). Germline V gene lookup returns CDR1 LGHDT and CDR2 YNNKEL (reference sequence). The V end was cut by 0 bases, the J end by 6 bases, with 18 bases between. The CDR3 loop spans 17 amino acids. The CDR3 DNA follows: TGTGCCAGCAGCCAAGAGTGGCGGGGTGGGTCCGGCAATGAGCAGTTCTTC. It codes for CASSQEWRGGSGNEQFF.

The rearrangement joins TRBV11-3 to TRBJ2-7, with a possible D match to TRBD1 (6 bases). The V gene's germline CDR1 is SGHNT and CDR2 YENEEA. The CDR3 covers 15 residues. V lost 4 bases and J 5 bases, leaving 18 bases between the germline ends. This chain's CDR3 is CASSYTGLKLHEQYF. The CDR3 DNA follows: TGTGCCAGCAGCTACACAGGGTTAAAGCTCCACGAGCAGTACTTC. Using reference TRBV11-3 and TRBJ2-7 for the parts outside the CDR3, the full variable domain is EAGVVQSPRYKIIEKKQPVAFWCNPISGHNTLYWYLQNLGQGPELLIRYENEEAVDDSQLPKDRFSAERLKGVDSTLKIQPAELGDSAVYLCASSYTGLKLHEQYFGPGTRLTVT.

This chain uses TRBV6-5 with TRBJ2-5; tentative D call: TRBD1 (5 bases). CDR1 and CDR2 (germline): MNHEY, SVGAGI. The CDR3 contains 14 residues. V dropped 6 bases and J dropped 1 base, with 12 bases sitting between them. CDR3 region: CASRDRQFQETQYF. CDR3 DNA: TGTGCCAGCAGGGATCGACAGTTCCAAGAGACCCAGTACTTC.

This chain joins TRBV6-1 and TRBJ1-1; 7 nucleotides line up with TRBD1. This CDR3 is built from 13 residues. V was clipped by 3 bases and J by 4 bases; unmatched bases: 2. Germline V lookup: CDR1 MNHNS, CDR2 SASEGT. CDR3 in amino acids: CASSDRQGTEAFF. The CDR3 DNA reads TGTGCCAGCAGTGATCGACAGGGCACTGAAGCTTTCTTT.

This sequence joins TRBV7-8 and TRBJ2-1, with 10 bases matching TRBD2. This CDR3 is 15 amino acids long. J gave up 4 bases and V 5 bases, and 5 bases lay outside the gene matches. CDR1 and CDR2 (germline): SGHVS, FQNEAQ. The CDR3 loop is CASSMGLASYNEQFF. DNA of the CDR3: TGTGCCAGCAGCATGGGACTAGCGTCGTACAATGAGCAGTTCTTC.

The chain carries TRBV5-3 and TRBJ1-1, with TRBD1 identical over 7 bases. TRBV5-3 is given ORF status, its function remaining uncertain. CDR3 length equals 18 residues. The J segment lost 0 bases and the V segment lost 2 bases, leaving 13 bases of the junction unmatched. CDR3 sequence reads: CARSFSDRPVPVNTEAFF. In DNA, the CDR3 is TGTGCCAGAAGCTTCTCGGACAGGCCCGTTCCCGTGAACACTGAAGCTTTCTTT.

This chain joins TRBV18 and TRBJ1-5; the D gene is possibly TRBD1 (6 bases). The CDR3 length is 13 residues. Trimming cost V 8 bases and J 3 bases, with 11 bases left between them. Germline V gives CDR1 KGHSH, CDR2 LQKENI. CDR3 DNA: TGTGCCAGCACTGGACAGATCAATCAGCCCCAGCATTTT. It is translated as CASTGQINQPQHF.

This chain connects TRBV7-2 to TRBJ2-5; a possible D gene is TRBD2 (7 bases). Germline V gives CDR1 SGHTA, CDR2 FQGNSA. The CDR3 runs 13 residues. The V and J ends lost 3 bases and 4 bases respectively, with 9 bases between them. CDR3 in amino acids: CASSLGGPETQYF. The CDR3 DNA is TGTGCCAGCAGCTTGGGGGGGCCAGAGACCCAGTACTTC.

V is TRBV30 and J is TRBJ1-2; 7 bases agree with TRBD1. Germline CDR1 GTSNPN, CDR2 SVGIG (reference sequence). The CDR3 covers 13 residues. V was clipped by 4 bases and J by 2 bases; unmatched bases: 4. The CDR3 DNA is TGTGCCTGGACAGAGGGGGCCAACTATGGCTACACCTTC. This codes for CAWTEGANYGYTF.

This sequence joins TRBV27 and TRBJ2-2, with 7 bases matching TRBD1. V was pared by 3 bases and J by 5 bases, with 6 bases of the junction left unmatched. This CDR3 contains 15 residues. Germline V gene lookup returns CDR1 MNHEY and CDR2 SMNVEV (reference sequence). Here the CDR3 DNA reads TGTGCCAGCAGTTTTATCGACAGGGAGACCGGGGAGCTGTTTTTT. It codes for CASSFIDRETGELFF.

This clone has a handful of counts. The chain employs TRBV7-9 and TRBJ1-4; tentatively, D is TRBD1 (5 bases). Germline V gene lookup returns CDR1 SEHNR and CDR2 FQNEAQ (reference sequence). CDR3 size: 14 residues. Trimming shortened V by 5 bases and J by 8 bases, and 15 bases separated the two germline ends. CDR3 coding DNA: TGTGCCAGCAGCGCTCTCGTGACAGACGAAAAACTGTTTTTT. Protein product: CASSALVTDEKLFF.

This clone was counted a few times. The J gene is TRBJ1-4, the V gene TRBV28; no reliable D call. Trimming removed 2 bases at V and 7 bases at J, with 5 bases between. The CDR3 sequence is 12 residues long. Germline V gene sequence: CDR1 MDHEN, CDR2 SYDVKM. The CDR3, as DNA: TGTGCCAGCAGTTTACCGGGTGAAAAACTGTTTTTT. This codes for CASSLPGEKLFF.

V and J are TRBV6-2 or TRBV6-3 and TRBJ2-5; TRBD2 matches 8 bases. The CDR3 covers 17 residues. The J segment lost 3 bases and the V segment lost 0 bases, leaving 9 bases of the junction unmatched. The germline gives CDR1 MNHEY, CDR2 SVGEGT. The CDR3 here is CASSYSTLRGAKETQYF. Here the CDR3 DNA reads TGTGCCAGCAGTTACTCGACGTTGCGGGGGGCCAAAGAGACCCAGTACTTC.

This rearrangement joins TRBV15 to TRBJ1-2; D may be TRBD1 (5 bases). Trimming took off 5 bases at V and 4 bases at J, with 14 bases between the two ends. The CDR3 length is 14 residues. Germline-derived CDR1 and CDR2 are LNHNV and YYDKDF (reference sequence). CDR3 residues: CATSAGGGVYGYTF. CDR3 DNA: TGTGCCACCAGCGCCGGGGGTGGGGTCTATGGCTACACCTTC.

This sequence joins TRBV11-2 and TRBJ1-1; perhaps TRBD1 as D (5 bases). V was pared by 3 bases and J by 2 bases, with 13 bases between. Per the germline V gene, CDR1 is SGHAT and CDR2 is FQNNGV. The CDR3 contains 15 residues. CDR3 region: CASSFGRRVNTEAFF. DNA for the CDR3: TGTGCCAGCAGCTTTGGTCGCAGGGTTAACACTGAAGCTTTCTTT.

This CDR3 is CASSLASTDTQYF. The CDR3 region has the DNA TGTGCCAGCAGCTTAGCGTCCACAGATACGCAGTATTTT. The V call is TRBV11-2, the J call TRBJ2-3; D is unclear. CDR1 and CDR2 (germline): SGHAT, FQNNGV. The CDR3 totals 13 residues. V shed 1 base and J shed 2 bases, with 4 bases lying between them.

This sequence joins TRBV7-9 and TRBJ1-2; no definite D call. The V gene's germline CDR1 is SEHNR and CDR2 FQNEAQ (reference sequence). The CDR3 is made up of 11 amino acids. Trimming pared 1 base from V and 8 bases from J, leaving 5 bases between. The CDR3 loop reads CASSLGSGYTF. The CDR3 DNA follows: TGTGCCAGCAGCTTAGGGAGCGGCTACACCTTC.

The rearrangement joins TRBV24-1 to TRBJ2-3; 11 nucleotides agree with TRBD2. Germline V lookup: CDR1 KGHDR, CDR2 SFDVKD. The CDR3 has 15 residues. Losses at the gene ends were 7 bases for V and 7 bases for J; bases not matched to a gene: 9. CDR3 sequence: CATSPPSGGLHTQYF. Here the CDR3 DNA reads TGTGCCACCAGCCCCCCTAGCGGGGGGTTACATACGCAGTATTTT.

This clone was seen a few times. The J gene is TRBJ1-2, the V gene TRBV3-1 (or the pseudogene TRBV3-2); D is unclear. Germline V gene sequence: CDR1 LGHDT, CDR2 YNNKEL (reference sequence). V lost 3 bases and J 7 bases, leaving 9 bases between the germline ends. The CDR3 covers 12 residues. CDR3 region: CASSQRVSGYTF. CDR3 nucleotide sequence: TGTGCCAGCAGCCAGCGGGTTAGTGGCTACACCTTC.

CDR3 bases: TGTGCCAGCACCGAGCCCCGCATGGAGGGTACCTACGAGCAGTACTTC. Translation gives CASTEPRMEGTYEQYF. This chain links TRBV28 with TRBJ2-7, with D perhaps TRBD2 (6 bases). With 7 bases removed from V and 2 bases from J, the gap between germline ends came to 21 bases. The CDR3 runs to 16 residues. CDR1 is MDHEN and CDR2 is SYDVKM in the germline V gene.

The chain is built from TRBV20-1 and TRBJ2-7; D is ambiguous. V was trimmed by 3 bases and J by 3 bases, leaving 12 bases between them. CDR1 is DFQATT, CDR2 SNEGSKA, per germline (reference sequence). The CDR3 runs 13 residues. As DNA, the CDR3 is TGCAGTGCTAGTAACCAGAATTTCTACGAGCAGTACTTC. It encodes CSASNQNFYEQYF.

The table lists this clone with a count of one. The chain couples TRBV5-8 to TRBJ2-5, with a tentative D call TRBD2 (7 bases). Trimming removed 5 bases from V and 5 bases from J, with 16 bases in between. CDR1 SGHTS and CDR2 YDEGEE come from the germline V gene. The CDR3 runs to 14 residues. The CDR3 region has the DNA TGTGCCAGCAGGATCGGGGGGCGATCCGAGACCCAGTACTTC. The encoded protein is CASRIGGRSETQYF.

The table lists this clone with a count of one. This rearrangement joins TRBV9 to TRBJ2-6; a weak D match, TRBD1 (6 bases). This CDR3 region has 15 residues. The ends were cut back, 4 bases at V and 4 bases at J, with 12 bases in the middle. Germline lookup yields CDR1 SGDLS and CDR2 YYNGEE. CDR3 amino acids: CASSPRGSGANVLTF. DNA of the CDR3: TGTGCCAGCAGCCCCAGGGGATCCGGGGCCAACGTCCTGACTTTC.

The rearrangement links TRBV5-5 to TRBJ1-1; no definite D call. CDR3 length: 13 amino acids. Germline V gene lookup returns CDR1 SGHKS and CDR2 YYEKEE (reference sequence). V lost 2 bases, J lost 4 bases, and 9 bases lay in between. The CDR3: CASSFGRFTEAFF. The CDR3 nucleotides are TGTGCCAGCAGCTTTGGCAGGTTCACTGAAGCTTTCTTT.